This T cell receptor beta chain was profiled in a study of T cells in Graves' hyperthyroidism and ophthalmopathy. Trimming left V 1 base short and J 0 bases short, with 7 bases between. The germline V gene has CDR1 LGHNA and CDR2 YSLEER. This CDR3 has 15 residues. This clonotype was picked up many times. RNA transcripts gave rise to amplified TCR beta CDR3 regions. The study used the HTBI primer set for a first-round RT-PCR of the TCR CDR3. TCRdb reanalysed the multiplex PCR reads using MiXCR and keeps one entry per CDR3 protein. The sample yields around 760,000 distinct CDR3 sequences, under 45% seen once.

The TCR was taken from a woman in her thirties or forties with Graves' hyperthyroidism. The V and J genes are TRBV4-3 and TRBJ1-5; maybe TRBD1 (6 bases). The sequencing input was blood. The CDR3 DNA reads as TGCGCCAGCAGCCAAGGGGACAATAGCAATCAGCCCCAGCATTTT. Translating it yields CASSQGDNSNQPQHF.